The source of this T cell receptor beta chain is a study of blood T cell repertoires in COVID-19. The wider study: Samples of COVID-19 (acute and convalescent) were obtained from the United States, Italy and Spain. T cells, B-cell-depleted T cells, or PBMCs provided the cDNA or gDNA that served as material.

Original processing methods: Reference gene primers were amplified, and this amplification served to estimate nucleated cell counts. The assay was immunoSEQ multiplex PCR, and TCRdb's table has in-frame clones only and misses some. V and J calls and clone size are copied from that table; D and trimming were computed from the DNA. The table includes approximately 130,000 clones, roughly four fifths detected once. Germline CDR1 reads SNHLY; CDR2 reads FYNNEI. The CDR3 is 14 amino acids. J lost 7 bases, V lost 4 bases, and 7 bases had no gene match. The specimen was peripheral blood. This receptor was obtained from a human donor in a cohort sampled during active COVID-19. The chain carries TRBV2 and TRBJ1-5; TRBD1 matches 7 bases. The CDR3 DNA reads TGTGCCAGCAGTGGATCAGGGGGTAGACAGCCCCAGCATTTT. Protein: CASSGSGGRQPQHF.